This T cell receptor beta chain was recorded in a study of T cells after posttransplantation cyclophosphamide. This related bone marrow graft donor gave peripheral blood on the day of marrow donation. V lost 4 bases to trimming and J lost 2 bases; unmatched junction nucleotides: 18. CDR3 length: 19 residues. CDR1 is MNHEY and CDR2 is SMNVEV in the germline V gene (reference sequence). Study-level points and caveats: Later blood repertoires were often dominated by clones from the donor CD8+ memory compartment. Blood and skin or GI T cell repertoires showed limited TRB overlap. After PTCy, TRB diversity resembled that of CNI/methotrexate controls.

In the case of this clone: Antigen specificity is unknown.

Measured with immunoSEQ multiplex PCR; TCRdb has only the in-frame clones, and not every one. The sample has tens of thousands of clones, roughly nine tenths seen once. The chain recombines TRBV27 with TRBJ1-2; TRBD1 matches 8 bases. The source material was PBMCs. The clonotype comes from a woman between 45 and 65 years old in good health and a related stem cell transplant donor. The CDR3 DNA reads as TGTGCCAGCAGTTCCGCCCCCCCCGGCAGGGGGCCTACGAACTATGGCTACACCTTC. This encodes CASSSAPPGRGPTNYGYTF.